The next 27 T cell receptor beta chains were all read from a single sample in a study of blood T cell repertoires in COVID-19. Repertoires were generated with immunoSEQ multiplex PCR, while TCRdb's copy carries only in-frame clones and drops some. This table holds 100,000 to 150,000 clones, approximately 84% found once. Specimen: peripheral blood. The receptors were sampled from a man between 60 and 75 years old with acute or convalescent COVID-19.

This chain connects TRBV4-1 to TRBJ1-4, with 9 bases aligning to TRBD1. CDR1 is MGHRA, CDR2 YSYEKL, per germline. This CDR3 comprises 18 residues. V trimming: 3 bases; J trimming: 5 bases; junction bases outside the gene matches: 13. The CDR3, as DNA: TGCGCCAGCAGCCATAGCCCGGGACAGGGACGAGGGAATGAAAAACTGTTTTTT. It is translated as CASSHSPGQGRGNEKLFF.

The V and J genes are TRBV2 and TRBJ2-7; possible D gene TRBD1, 6 bases. Germline CDR1 SNHLY, CDR2 FYNNEI. V shed 7 bases and J shed 1 base, with 8 bases lying between them. This CDR3 has 12 residues. CDR3 residues: CASTGTSYEQYF. DNA of the CDR3: TGTGCCAGCACCGGGACATCCTACGAGCAGTACTTC.

The chain recombines TRBV5-1 with TRBJ2-1; 11 nucleotides match TRBD2. V trimming: 4 bases; J trimming: 7 bases; junction bases outside the gene matches: 10. The CDR3 totals 16 residues. Per germline, CDR1 SGHRS and CDR2 YFSETQ. CDR3 in DNA: TGCGCCAGCAGCCCCCTTAGCGGGGGGGCGATTAATGAGCAGTTCTTC. This sequence encodes CASSPLSGGAINEQFF.

This clone is a singleton in its sample. The V gene is TRBV6-5, the J gene TRBJ1-2; D remains unclear. V lost 5 bases and J lost 3, with 10 bases in between. The germline gives CDR1 MNHEY, CDR2 SVGAGI. The CDR3 extends over 13 amino acids. The CDR3 protein is CASSIRGDYGYTF. In nucleotides, the CDR3 is TGTGCCAGCAGTATACGGGGTGACTATGGCTACACCTTC.

The J gene is TRBJ2-7, the V gene TRBV20-1; D gene uncertain. Germline values: CDR1 DFQATT, CDR2 SNEGSKA (reference sequence). This CDR3 is built from 11 residues. V was clipped by 0 bases and J by 9 bases, with 9 bases between them. The CDR3 bases are TGCAGTGCTAGAGATGGCCGAGGGCAGTACTTC. Its translation is CSARDGRGQYF.

The chain has TRBV4-2 and TRBJ2-2; TRBD1 is a possible D gene (6 bases). This CDR3 spans 14 amino acids. The germline gives CDR1 LGHNA, CDR2 YNFKEQ. V was cut by 4 bases and J by 7 bases, with 13 bases left in between. The CDR3: CASSRGPSDGELFF. Here the CDR3 DNA reads TGTGCCAGCAGCCGGGGGCCAAGCGACGGGGAGCTGTTTTTT.

The DNA for the CDR3 is TGTGCCAGCAGCCCCGGGGGTTGGAGCAATCAGCCCCAGCATTTT. As protein: CASSPGGWSNQPQHF. The genes are TRBV7-2 and TRBJ1-5; D perhaps matches TRBD1 (5 bases). The germline CDR1 and CDR2 sequences are SGHTA and FQGNSA. V was shortened by 5 bases and J by 1 base, with 12 bases between the two germline ends. The CDR3 extends over 15 amino acids.

This chain links TRBV7-3 with TRBJ2-3, with 9 bases identical to TRBD1. With V trimmed by 5 bases and J by 5 bases, 8 bases remained unmatched. Germline CDR1 is SGHTA and CDR2 is FQGTGA. The CDR3 extends over 15 amino acids. The CDR3 sequence is CASSTGQGSIDTQYF. CDR3 sequence (DNA): TGTGCCAGCAGCACCGGACAGGGGTCGATAGATACGCAGTATTTT.

The V call is TRBV2, the J call TRBJ2-7; a weak D match, TRBD1 (7 bases). V gave up 8 bases and J gave up 0 bases, with 20 bases separating them. CDR1 and CDR2 (germline): SNHLY, FYNNEI. This CDR3 region has 16 residues. The CDR3 spells CASGGGPEGNSYEQYF. DNA of the CDR3: TGTGCCAGCGGAGGGGGCCCAGAGGGAAACTCCTACGAGCAGTACTTC.

The gene calls are TRBV6-2 or TRBV6-3 and TRBJ2-1; TRBD2 aligns across 8 bases. CDR3 length: 15 residues. Germline V gene sequence: CDR1 MNHEY, CDR2 SVGEGT. The ends lost 6 bases at V and 6 bases at J; junction bases unmatched: 10. In nucleotides, the CDR3 is TGTGCCAGCAGCCCCGGGACTAGAGTTTTCAATGAGCAGTTCTTC. This codes for CASSPGTRVFNEQFF.

The rearrangement links TRBV28 to TRBJ1-4; no clear D. The germline V and J ends were trimmed by 4 bases and 5 bases, with 14 bases remaining between them. Germline V gene sequence: CDR1 MDHEN, CDR2 SYDVKM. The CDR3 consists of 15 residues. The DNA of the CDR3 is TGTGCCAGCAGTTCCGCGGGTGGAGGGAATGAAAAACTGTTTTTT. Protein sequence: CASSSAGGGNEKLFF.

This clone was seen a single time. The CDR3 region has the DNA TGTGCCAGCTCATTACCCGGGACACCGTCTGGAAACACCATATATTTT. Translated, it gives CASSLPGTPSGNTIYF. J is TRBJ1-3 and V is TRBV18; possible D gene TRBD1, 6 bases. Germline values: CDR1 KGHSH, CDR2 LQKENI. The V end lost 5 bases, the J end lost 1 base, and 15 bases lay between the germline ends. The CDR3 extends over 16 amino acids.

The chain recombines TRBV18 with TRBJ2-4; D is possibly TRBD2 (6 bases). Germline V gives CDR1 KGHSH, CDR2 LQKENI. V was pared by 1 base and J by 8 bases, with 9 bases between. This CDR3 spans 13 amino acids. The CDR3 region is CASSPLGTDIQYF. The CDR3 DNA sequence: TGTGCCAGCTCACCACTCGGGACTGACATTCAGTACTTC. Drawing the rest from reference TRBV18 and TRBJ2-4, the complete variable domain is NAGVMQNPRHLVRRRGQEARLRCSPMKGHSHVYWYRQLPEEGLKFMVYLQKENIIDESGMPKERFSAEFPKEGPSILRIQQVVRGDSAAYFCASSPLGTDIQYFGAGTRLSVL.

The rearrangement joins TRBV5-8 to TRBJ1-1; weak D call: TRBD1 (5 bases). The length of the CDR3 is 15 residues. The germline CDR1 and CDR2 sequences are SGHTS and YDEGEE. The V gene lost 4 bases and the J gene lost 1 base, with 14 bases spanning the gap. CDR3 nucleotide sequence: TGTGCCAGCAGCGCCCGCGGGGCGCAGAACACTGAAGCTTTCTTT. Its translation: CASSARGAQNTEAFF.

Details on this clone: Other nucleotide sequences in the sample specify the same CDR3. The chain has TRBV14 and TRBJ2-4; 8 bases are a match to TRBD1. CDR1 and CDR2 (germline): SGHDN, FVKESK. The CDR3 is made up of 16 amino acids. Trimming took 2 bases from V and 0 from J; bases not matched to a gene: 3. The CDR3 spells CASSQWTGQAKNIQYF. The DNA of the CDR3 is TGTGCCAGCAGCCAATGGACAGGGCAAGCCAAAAACATTCAGTACTTC.

The chain couples TRBV9 to TRBJ2-3; D is unclear. Germline V gene sequence: CDR1 SGDLS, CDR2 YYNGEE. The CDR3 covers 12 residues. V lost 0 bases and J 6 bases, leaving 5 bases between the germline ends. The CDR3 spells CASSVGLDTQYF. CDR3 DNA sequence: TGTGCCAGCAGCGTAGGTCTGGATACGCAGTATTTT.

This clone was detected once. This sequence joins TRBV6-1 and TRBJ2-1, with D tentatively TRBD1 (5 bases). This CDR3 is 13 amino acids long. CDR1 is MNHNS and CDR2 is SASEGT in the germline V gene. Trimming cost V 2 bases and J 4 bases, with 6 bases left between them. CDR3 DNA sequence: TGTGCCAGCAGTGAACAGGGATACAATGAGCAGTTCTTC. Amino acids: CASSEQGYNEQFF.

This sequence joins TRBV2 and TRBJ2-7; no firm D call. The CDR3 has 14 amino acids. Germline lookup yields CDR1 SNHLY and CDR2 FYNNEI. The ends were cut back, 3 bases at V and 1 base at J, with 10 bases in the middle. CDR3 protein: CASSDDIRSYEQYF. The CDR3 DNA reads as TGTGCCAGCAGTGACGACATAAGGTCCTACGAGCAGTACTTC.

Only a few counts were recorded for this clone. The chain is built from TRBV4-2 and TRBJ2-7, with D possibly TRBD1 on 5 matching bases. The CDR3 runs 15 residues. Trimming took off 4 bases at V and 0 bases at J, with 13 bases between the two ends. Germline V gene data show CDR1 as LGHNA and CDR2 as YNFKEQ. CDR3 coding DNA: TGTGCCAGCAGCCCACAGGTTACTATCTCCTACGAGCAGTACTTC. Translation: CASSPQVTISYEQYF.

In DNA form, the CDR3 reads TGTGCCAGTAGCCCAACCCGGGGACAGGGCACTGAAGCTTTCTTT. Protein: CASSPTRGQGTEAFF. The rearrangement links TRBV19 to TRBJ1-1; 9 bases map to TRBD1. Trimming took 6 bases from V and 4 from J; bases not matched to a gene: 9. CDR3 length equals 15 residues. Germline V lookup: CDR1 LNHDA, CDR2 SQIVND (reference sequence). The full variable domain, with the rest looked up from reference TRBV19 and TRBJ1-1, is DGGITQSPKYLFRKEGQNVTLSCEQNLNHDAMYWYRQDPGQGLRLIYYSQIVNDFQKGDIAEGYSVSREKKESFPLTVTSAQKNPTAFYLCASSPTRGQGTEAFFGQGTRLTVV.

The chain is built from TRBV5-1 and TRBJ2-5; TRBD2 matches at 14 bases. V shed 4 bases, J shed 4 bases, and the junction held 3 bases outside the gene matches. The CDR3 sequence is 15 residues long. Looked up from germline, CDR1 is SGHRS and CDR2 is YFSETQ. CDR3 loop: CASSNGLAGGETQYF. The DNA of the CDR3 is TGCGCCAGCAGCAATGGACTAGCGGGAGGAGAGACCCAGTACTTC.

The V call is TRBV7-6, the J call TRBJ2-5, with 11 bases identical to TRBD2. V shed 2 bases, J shed 2 bases, and the junction held 10 bases outside the gene matches. The CDR3 loop spans 18 amino acids. Germline values: CDR1 SGHVS, CDR2 FNYEAQ. DNA for the CDR3: TGTGCCAGCAGCTTAAGGCCCCTAGCGGGAGGTAATCAAGAGACCCAGTACTTC. Its protein is CASSLRPLAGGNQETQYF.

The gene calls are TRBV7-3 and TRBJ1-1; 7 bases line up with TRBD1. Germline CDR1 SGHTA, CDR2 FQGTGA. Unmatched junction bases numbered 3, after V lost 1 base and J lost 1 base. This CDR3 region has 15 residues. DNA of the CDR3: TGTGCCAGCAGCTTAATGGCAGGGGGGAACACTGAAGCTTTCTTT. Protein: CASSLMAGGNTEAFF.

In DNA, the CDR3 is TGTGCCAGCAGCTTAAGGACAGGGTTTCCCTCTGGAAACACCATATATTTT. It translates to CASSLRTGFPSGNTIYF. The chain combines TRBV7-2 with TRBJ1-3; 8 bases line up with TRBD1. The CDR3 length is 17 residues. In germline, CDR1 is SGHTA, CDR2 FQGNSA. Trimming at V came to 2 bases and at J to 0 bases, leaving 6 bases not matched to a gene.

The chain uses TRBV29-1 and TRBJ1-2; 8 positions agree with TRBD1. The length of the CDR3 is 13 residues. Germline V gives CDR1 SQVTM, CDR2 ANQGSEA. V was clipped by 6 bases and J by 1 base; unmatched bases: 4. CDR3 sequence reads: CSVATGVNYGYTF. DNA of the CDR3: TGCAGCGTAGCGACAGGGGTTAACTATGGCTACACCTTC.

This sequence joins TRBV24-1 and TRBJ2-2; 7 bases are a match to TRBD1. J was trimmed by 4 bases and V by 0 bases; bases with no gene match: 7. The CDR3 totals 17 residues. CDR1 and CDR2 (germline): KGHDR, SFDVKD. The CDR3 is CATSDLQEGAVTGELFF. CDR3 nucleotides: TGTGCCACCAGTGATTTGCAAGAGGGGGCCGTCACCGGGGAGCTGTTTTTT.

This chain uses TRBV19 with TRBJ1-4; TRBD1 matches at 7 bases. Trimming at V came to 3 bases and at J to 3 bases, leaving 7 bases not matched to a gene. Germline loops: CDR1 LNHDA, CDR2 SQIVND (reference sequence). The CDR3 is made up of 16 amino acids. The CDR3: CASSIRRGRSNEKLFF. CDR3 bases: TGTGCCAGTAGTATCCGGAGGGGGCGCTCTAATGAAAAACTGTTTTTT.